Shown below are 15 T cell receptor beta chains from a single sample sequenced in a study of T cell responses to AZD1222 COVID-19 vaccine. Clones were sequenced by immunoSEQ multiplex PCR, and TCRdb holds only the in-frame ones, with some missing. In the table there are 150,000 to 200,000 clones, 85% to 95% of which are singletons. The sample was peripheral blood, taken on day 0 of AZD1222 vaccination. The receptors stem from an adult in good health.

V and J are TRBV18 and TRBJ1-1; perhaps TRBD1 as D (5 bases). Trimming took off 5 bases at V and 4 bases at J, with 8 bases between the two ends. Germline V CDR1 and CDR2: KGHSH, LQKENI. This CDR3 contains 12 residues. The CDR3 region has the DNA TGTGCCAGCTCAGCAACAGGCACTGAAGCTTTCTTT. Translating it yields CASSATGTEAFF.

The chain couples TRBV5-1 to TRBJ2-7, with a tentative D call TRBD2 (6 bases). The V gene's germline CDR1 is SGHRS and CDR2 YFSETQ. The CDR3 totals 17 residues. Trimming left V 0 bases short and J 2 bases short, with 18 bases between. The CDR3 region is CASSLGYGLASTYEQYF. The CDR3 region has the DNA TGCGCCAGCAGCTTGGGATACGGGCTAGCGTCAACCTACGAGCAGTACTTC.

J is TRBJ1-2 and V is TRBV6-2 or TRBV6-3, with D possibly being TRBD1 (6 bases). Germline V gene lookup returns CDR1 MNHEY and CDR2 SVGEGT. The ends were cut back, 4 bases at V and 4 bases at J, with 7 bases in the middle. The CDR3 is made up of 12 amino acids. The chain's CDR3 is CASSWTAYGYTF. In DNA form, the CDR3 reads TGTGCCAGCAGTTGGACAGCCTATGGCTACACCTTC.

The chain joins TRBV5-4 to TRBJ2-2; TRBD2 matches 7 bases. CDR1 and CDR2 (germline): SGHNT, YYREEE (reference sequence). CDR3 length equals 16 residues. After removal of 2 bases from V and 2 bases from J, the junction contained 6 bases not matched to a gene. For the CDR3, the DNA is TGTGCCAGCAGCTTTCTAGCGGACTATAACACCGGGGAGCTGTTTTTT. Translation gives CASSFLADYNTGELFF.

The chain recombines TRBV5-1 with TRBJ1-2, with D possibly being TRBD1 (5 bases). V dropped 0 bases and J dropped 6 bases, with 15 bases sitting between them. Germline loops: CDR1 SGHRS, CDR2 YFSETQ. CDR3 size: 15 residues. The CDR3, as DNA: TGCGCCAGCAGCTTGGAGTTTCCAGGGAGAGATGGCTACACCTTC. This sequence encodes CASSLEFPGRDGYTF.

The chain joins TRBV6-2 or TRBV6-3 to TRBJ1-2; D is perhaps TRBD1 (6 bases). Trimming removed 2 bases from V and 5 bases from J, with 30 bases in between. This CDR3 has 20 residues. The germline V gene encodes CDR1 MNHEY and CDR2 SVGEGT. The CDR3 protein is CASSYPSGTSWTVSGYGYTF. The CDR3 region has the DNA TGTGCCAGCAGTTACCCTTCAGGAACTTCTTGGACAGTTTCGGGGTATGGCTACACCTTC.

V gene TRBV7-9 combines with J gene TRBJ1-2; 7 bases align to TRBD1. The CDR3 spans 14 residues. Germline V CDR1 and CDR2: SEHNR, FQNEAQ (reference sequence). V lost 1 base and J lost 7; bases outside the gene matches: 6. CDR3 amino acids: CASSLGDSYFGYTF. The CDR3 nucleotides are TGTGCCAGCAGCTTAGGGGACAGTTATTTTGGCTACACCTTC.

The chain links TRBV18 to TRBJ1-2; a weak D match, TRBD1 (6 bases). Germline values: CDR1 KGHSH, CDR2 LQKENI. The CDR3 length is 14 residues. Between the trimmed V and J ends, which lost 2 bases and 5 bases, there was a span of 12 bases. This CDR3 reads CASSPAPGDYGYTF. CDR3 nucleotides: TGTGCCAGCTCACCAGCCCCAGGGGATTATGGCTACACCTTC.

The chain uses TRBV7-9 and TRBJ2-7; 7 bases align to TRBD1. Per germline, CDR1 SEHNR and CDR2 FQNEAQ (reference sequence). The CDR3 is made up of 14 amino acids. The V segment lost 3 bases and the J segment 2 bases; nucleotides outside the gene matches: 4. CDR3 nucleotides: TGTGCCAGCAGCTTTGGACAGGAAACCTACGAGCAGTACTTC. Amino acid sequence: CASSFGQETYEQYF.

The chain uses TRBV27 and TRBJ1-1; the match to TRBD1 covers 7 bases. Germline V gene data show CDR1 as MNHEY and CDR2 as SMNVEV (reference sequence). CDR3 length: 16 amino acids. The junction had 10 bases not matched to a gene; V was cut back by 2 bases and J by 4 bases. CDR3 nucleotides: TGTGCCAGCAGTTTAGTCTCGACAGGGCTGGGCACTGAAGCTTTCTTT. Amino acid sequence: CASSLVSTGLGTEAFF.

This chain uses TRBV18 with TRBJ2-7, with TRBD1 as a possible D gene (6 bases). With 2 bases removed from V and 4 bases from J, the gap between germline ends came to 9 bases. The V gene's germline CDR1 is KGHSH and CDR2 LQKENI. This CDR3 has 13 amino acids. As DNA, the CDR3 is TGTGCCAGCTCACCAGGGGGCGGGTACGAGCAGTACTTC. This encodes CASSPGGGYEQYF.

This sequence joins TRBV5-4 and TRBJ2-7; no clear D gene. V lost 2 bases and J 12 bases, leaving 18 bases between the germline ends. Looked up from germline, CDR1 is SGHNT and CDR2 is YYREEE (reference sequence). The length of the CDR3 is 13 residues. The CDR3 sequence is CASSFPGQTVRYF. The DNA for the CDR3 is TGTGCCAGCAGCTTCCCGGGTCAAACGGTGCGGTACTTC. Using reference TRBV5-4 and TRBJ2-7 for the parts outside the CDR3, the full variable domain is ETGVTQSPTHLIKTRGQQVTLRCSSQSGHNTVSWYQQALGQGPQFIFQYYREEENGRGNFPPRFSGLQFPNYSSELNVNALELDDSALYLCASSFPGQTVRYFGPGTRLTVT.

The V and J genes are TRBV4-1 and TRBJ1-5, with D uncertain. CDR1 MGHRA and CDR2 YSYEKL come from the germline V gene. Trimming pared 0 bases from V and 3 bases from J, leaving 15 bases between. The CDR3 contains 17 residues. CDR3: CASSQDLARLSNQPQHF. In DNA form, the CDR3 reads TGCGCCAGCAGCCAAGATTTAGCCAGGCTGTCCAATCAGCCCCAGCATTTT.

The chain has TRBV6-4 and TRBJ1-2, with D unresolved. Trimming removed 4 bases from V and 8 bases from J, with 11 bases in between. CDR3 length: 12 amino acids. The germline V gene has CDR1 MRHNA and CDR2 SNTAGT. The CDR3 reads CASSAPAWGYTF. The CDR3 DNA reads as TGTGCCAGCAGTGCCCCGGCCTGGGGCTACACCTTC.

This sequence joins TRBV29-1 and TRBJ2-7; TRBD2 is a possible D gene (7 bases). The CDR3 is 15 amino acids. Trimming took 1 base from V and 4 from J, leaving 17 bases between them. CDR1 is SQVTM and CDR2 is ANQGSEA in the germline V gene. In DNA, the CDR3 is TGCAGCGTTGAAGGGGGGGGCGCTTTGGATTACGAGCAGTACTTC. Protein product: CSVEGGGALDYEQYF.